This T cell receptor (beta chain) comes out of a study of blood T cell repertoires in COVID-19. Overall study: Specimens from acute and convalescent COVID-19 originated in the United States, Italy and Spain. PBMCs, B-cell-depleted T cells, or T cells were the source of the cDNA or gDNA that made up the material.

Methods used by the authors: How many nucleated cells were present was estimated from reference gene primer amplification. Clones were sequenced by immunoSEQ multiplex PCR, and TCRdb holds only the in-frame ones, with some missing. D and trimming come from the DNA, and the V and J calls and clone size come from that table. The data show around 120,000 clones, approximately 84% seen once. Germline values: CDR1 SGHTS, CDR2 YDEGEE. The CDR3 is 14 amino acids. Trimming pared 4 bases from V and 0 bases from J, leaving 8 bases between. Specimen: peripheral blood. The sequence was collected from a man aged 65 to 79 with acute or convalescent COVID-19. This sequence joins TRBV5-8 and TRBJ1-3, with a tentative D call TRBD1 (5 bases). CDR3: CASSIQGSGNTIYF. In nucleotides, the CDR3 is TGTGCCAGCAGCATCCAGGGCTCTGGAAACACCATATATTTT. The full variable domain, in which reference TRBV5-8 and TRBJ1-3 provide the parts outside the CDR3, is EAGVTQSPTHLIKTRGQQATLRCSPISGHTSVYWYQQALGLGLQFLLWYDEGEERNRGNFPPRFSGRQFPNYSSELNVNALELEDSALYLCASSIQGSGNTIYFGEGSWLTVV.